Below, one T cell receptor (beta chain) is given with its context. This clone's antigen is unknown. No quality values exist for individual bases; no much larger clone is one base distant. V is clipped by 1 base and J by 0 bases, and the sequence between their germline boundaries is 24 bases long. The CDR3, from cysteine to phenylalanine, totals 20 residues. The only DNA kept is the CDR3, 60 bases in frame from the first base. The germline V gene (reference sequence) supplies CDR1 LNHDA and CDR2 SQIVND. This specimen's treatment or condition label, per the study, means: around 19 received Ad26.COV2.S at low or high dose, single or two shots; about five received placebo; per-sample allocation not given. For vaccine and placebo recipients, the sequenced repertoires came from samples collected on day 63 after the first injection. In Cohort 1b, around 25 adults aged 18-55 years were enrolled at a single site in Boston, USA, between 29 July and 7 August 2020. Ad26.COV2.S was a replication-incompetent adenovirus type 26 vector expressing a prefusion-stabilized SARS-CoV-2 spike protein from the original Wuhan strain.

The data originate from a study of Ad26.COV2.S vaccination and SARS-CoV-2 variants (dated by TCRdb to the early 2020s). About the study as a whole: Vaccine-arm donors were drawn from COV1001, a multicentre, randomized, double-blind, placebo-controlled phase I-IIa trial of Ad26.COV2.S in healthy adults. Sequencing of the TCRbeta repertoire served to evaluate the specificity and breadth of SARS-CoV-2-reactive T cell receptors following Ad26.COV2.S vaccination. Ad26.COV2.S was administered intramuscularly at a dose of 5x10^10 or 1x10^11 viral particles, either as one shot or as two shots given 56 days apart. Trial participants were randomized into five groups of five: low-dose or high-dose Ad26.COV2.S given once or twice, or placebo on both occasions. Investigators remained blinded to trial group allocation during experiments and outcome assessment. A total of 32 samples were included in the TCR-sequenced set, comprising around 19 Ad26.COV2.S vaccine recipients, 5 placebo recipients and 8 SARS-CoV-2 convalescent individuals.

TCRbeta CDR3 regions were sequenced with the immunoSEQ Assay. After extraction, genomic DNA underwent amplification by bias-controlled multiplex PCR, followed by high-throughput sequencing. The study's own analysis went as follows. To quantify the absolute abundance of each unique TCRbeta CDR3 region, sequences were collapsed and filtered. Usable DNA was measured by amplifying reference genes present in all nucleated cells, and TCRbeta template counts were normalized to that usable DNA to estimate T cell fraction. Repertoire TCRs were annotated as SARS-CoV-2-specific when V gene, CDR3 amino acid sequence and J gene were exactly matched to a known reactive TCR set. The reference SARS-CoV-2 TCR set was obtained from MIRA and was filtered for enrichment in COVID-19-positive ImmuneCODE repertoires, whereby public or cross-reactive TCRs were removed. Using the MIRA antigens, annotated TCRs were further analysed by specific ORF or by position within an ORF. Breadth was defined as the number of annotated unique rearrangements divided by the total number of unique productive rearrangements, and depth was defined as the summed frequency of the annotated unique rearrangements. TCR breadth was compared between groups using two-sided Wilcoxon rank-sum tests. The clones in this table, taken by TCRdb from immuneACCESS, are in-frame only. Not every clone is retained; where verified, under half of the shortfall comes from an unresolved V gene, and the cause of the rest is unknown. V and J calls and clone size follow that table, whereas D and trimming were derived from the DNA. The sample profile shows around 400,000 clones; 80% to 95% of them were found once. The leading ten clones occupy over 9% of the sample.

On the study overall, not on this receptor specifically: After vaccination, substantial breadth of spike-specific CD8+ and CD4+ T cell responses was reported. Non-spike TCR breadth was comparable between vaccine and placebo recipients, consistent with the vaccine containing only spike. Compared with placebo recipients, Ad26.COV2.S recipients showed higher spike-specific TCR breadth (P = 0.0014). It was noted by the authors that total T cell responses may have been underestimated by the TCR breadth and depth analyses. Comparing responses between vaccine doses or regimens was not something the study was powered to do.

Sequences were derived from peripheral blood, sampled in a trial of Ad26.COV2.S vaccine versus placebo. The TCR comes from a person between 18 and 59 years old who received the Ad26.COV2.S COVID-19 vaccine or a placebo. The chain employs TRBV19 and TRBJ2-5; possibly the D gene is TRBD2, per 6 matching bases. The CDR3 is CASSIVTASDQTTNQETQYF. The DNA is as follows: TGTGCCAGTAGTATAGTTACGGCTAGCGACCAGACCACGAACCAAGAGACCCAGTACTTC.